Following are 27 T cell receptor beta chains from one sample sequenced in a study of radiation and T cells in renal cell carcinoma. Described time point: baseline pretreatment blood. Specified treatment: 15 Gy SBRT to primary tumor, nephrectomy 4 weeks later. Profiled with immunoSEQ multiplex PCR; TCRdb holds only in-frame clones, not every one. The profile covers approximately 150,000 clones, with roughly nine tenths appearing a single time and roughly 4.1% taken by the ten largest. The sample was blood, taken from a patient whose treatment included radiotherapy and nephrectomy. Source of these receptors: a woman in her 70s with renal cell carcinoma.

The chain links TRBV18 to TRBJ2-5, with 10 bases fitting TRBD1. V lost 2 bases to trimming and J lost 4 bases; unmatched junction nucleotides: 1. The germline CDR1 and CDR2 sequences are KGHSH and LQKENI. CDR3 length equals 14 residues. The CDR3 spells CASSPRTGGETQYF. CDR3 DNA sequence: TGTGCCAGCTCACCAAGGACAGGGGGAGAGACCCAGTACTTC.

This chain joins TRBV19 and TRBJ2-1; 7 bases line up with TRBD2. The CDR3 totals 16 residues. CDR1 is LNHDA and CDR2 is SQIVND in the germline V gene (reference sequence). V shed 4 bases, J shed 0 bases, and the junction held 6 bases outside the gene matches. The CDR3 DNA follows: TGTGCCAGTAGTACATCACTAGCGAGCTCCTACAATGAGCAGTTCTTC. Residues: CASSTSLASSYNEQFF.

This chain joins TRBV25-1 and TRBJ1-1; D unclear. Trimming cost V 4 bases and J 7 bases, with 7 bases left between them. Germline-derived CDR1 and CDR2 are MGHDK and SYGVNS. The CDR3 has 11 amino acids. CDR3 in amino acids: CASSGAVEAFF. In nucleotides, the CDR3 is TGTGCCAGCAGTGGAGCAGTTGAAGCTTTCTTT.

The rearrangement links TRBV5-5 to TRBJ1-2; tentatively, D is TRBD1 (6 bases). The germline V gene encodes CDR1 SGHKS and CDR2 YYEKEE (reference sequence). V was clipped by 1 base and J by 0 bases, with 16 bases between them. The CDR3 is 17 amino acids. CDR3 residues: CASSLNGFGGANYGYTF. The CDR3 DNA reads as TGTGCCAGCAGCTTGAACGGATTCGGGGGCGCTAACTATGGCTACACCTTC. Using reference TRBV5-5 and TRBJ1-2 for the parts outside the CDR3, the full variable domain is DAGVTQSPTHLIKTRGQQVTLRCSPISGHKSVSWYQQVLGQGPQFIFQYYEKEERGRGNFPDRFSARQFPNYSSELNVNALLLGDSALYLCASSLNGFGGANYGYTFGSGTRLTVV.

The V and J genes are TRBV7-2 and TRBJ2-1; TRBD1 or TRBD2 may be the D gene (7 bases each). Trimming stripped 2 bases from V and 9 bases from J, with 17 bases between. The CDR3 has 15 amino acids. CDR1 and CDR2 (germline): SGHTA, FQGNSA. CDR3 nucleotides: TGTGCCAGCAGCTTAAAAGCTTTCAGGGGGGGTGAGCAGTTCTTC. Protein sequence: CASSLKAFRGGEQFF.

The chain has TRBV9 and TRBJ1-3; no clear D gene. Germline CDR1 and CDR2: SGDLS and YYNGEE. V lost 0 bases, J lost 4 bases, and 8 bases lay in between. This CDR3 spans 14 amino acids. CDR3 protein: CASSVEGEGNTIYF. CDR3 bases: TGTGCCAGCAGCGTAGAGGGAGAGGGAAACACCATATATTTT.

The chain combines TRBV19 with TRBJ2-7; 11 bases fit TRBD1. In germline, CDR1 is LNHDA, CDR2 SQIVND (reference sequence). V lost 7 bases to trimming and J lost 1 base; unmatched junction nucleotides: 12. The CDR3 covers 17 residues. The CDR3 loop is CASTINAGTGGSYEQYF. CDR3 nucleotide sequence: TGTGCCAGTACCATCAATGCCGGGACAGGGGGATCCTACGAGCAGTACTTC.

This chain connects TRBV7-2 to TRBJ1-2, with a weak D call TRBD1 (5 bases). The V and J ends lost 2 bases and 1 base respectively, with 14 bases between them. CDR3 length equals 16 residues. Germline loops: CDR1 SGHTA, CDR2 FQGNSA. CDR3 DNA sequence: TGTGCCAGCAGCTTAAACAGGCCCTGGGGTAACTATGGCTACACCTTC. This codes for CASSLNRPWGNYGYTF. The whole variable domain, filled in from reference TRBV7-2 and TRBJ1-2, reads GAGVSQSPSNKVTEKGKDVELRCDPISGHTALYWYRQSLGQGLEFLIYFQGNSAPDKSGLPSDRFSAERTGGSVSTLTIQRTQQEDSAVYLCASSLNRPWGNYGYTFGSGTRLTVV.

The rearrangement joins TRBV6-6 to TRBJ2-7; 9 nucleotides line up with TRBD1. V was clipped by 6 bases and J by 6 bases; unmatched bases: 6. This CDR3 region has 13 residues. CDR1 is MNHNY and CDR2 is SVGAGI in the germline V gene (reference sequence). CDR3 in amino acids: CASRTGQGLEQYF. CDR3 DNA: TGTGCCAGCAGGACGGGACAGGGACTCGAGCAGTACTTC.

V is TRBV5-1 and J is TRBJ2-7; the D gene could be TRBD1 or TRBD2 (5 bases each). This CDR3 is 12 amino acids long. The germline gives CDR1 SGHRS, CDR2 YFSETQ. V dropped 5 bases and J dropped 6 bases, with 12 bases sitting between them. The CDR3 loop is CASSSQGPEQYF. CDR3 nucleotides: TGCGCCAGCAGTTCGCAGGGACCCGAGCAGTACTTC.

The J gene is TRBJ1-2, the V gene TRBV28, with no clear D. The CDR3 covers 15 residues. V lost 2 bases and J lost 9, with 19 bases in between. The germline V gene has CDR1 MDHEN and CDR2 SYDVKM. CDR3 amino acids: CASSLPRPSWSSYTF. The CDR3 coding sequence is TGTGCCAGCAGTTTACCCAGGCCCTCGTGGAGTAGCTACACCTTC.

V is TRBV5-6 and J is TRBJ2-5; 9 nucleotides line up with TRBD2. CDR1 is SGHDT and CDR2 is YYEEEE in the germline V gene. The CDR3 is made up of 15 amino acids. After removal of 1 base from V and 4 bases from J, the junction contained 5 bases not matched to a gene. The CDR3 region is CASSLIAGGRETQYF. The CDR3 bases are TGTGCCAGCAGCTTGATCGCGGGGGGGCGAGAGACCCAGTACTTC.

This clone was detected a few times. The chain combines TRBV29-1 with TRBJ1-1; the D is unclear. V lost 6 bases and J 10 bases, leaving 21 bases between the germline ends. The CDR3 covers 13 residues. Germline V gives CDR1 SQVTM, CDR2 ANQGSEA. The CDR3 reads CSVDNRGLRGAFF. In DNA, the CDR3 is TGCAGCGTCGACAATAGAGGGTTGAGAGGAGCTTTCTTT.

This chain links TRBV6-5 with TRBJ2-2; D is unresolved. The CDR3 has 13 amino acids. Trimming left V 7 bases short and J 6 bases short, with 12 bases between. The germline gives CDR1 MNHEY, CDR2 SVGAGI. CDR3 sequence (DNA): TGTGCCAGCAAAAACGGGTGGTCCGGGGAGCTGTTTTTT. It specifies CASKNGWSGELFF.

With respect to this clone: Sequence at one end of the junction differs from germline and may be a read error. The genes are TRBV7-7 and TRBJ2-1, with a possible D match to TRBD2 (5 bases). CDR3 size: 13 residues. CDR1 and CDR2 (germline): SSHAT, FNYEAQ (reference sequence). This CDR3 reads CASSLAPSGEQFF. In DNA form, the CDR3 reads TGTGCTAGCAGCTTAGCGCCAAGCGGTGAGCAGTTCTTC.

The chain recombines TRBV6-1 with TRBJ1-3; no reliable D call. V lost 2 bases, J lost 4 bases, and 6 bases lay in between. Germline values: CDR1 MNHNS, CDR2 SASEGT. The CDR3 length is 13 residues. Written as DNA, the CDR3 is TGTGCCAGCAGTGAAAGGGCAGGAAACACCATATATTTT. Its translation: CASSERAGNTIYF.

CDR3 in DNA: TGCACCAGCAGCCAAGCCTTGCGGGGGCCGTTGGGGCAGTTCTTC. This codes for CTSSQALRGPLGQFF. The chain is built from TRBV1 and TRBJ2-1; TRBD2, the table's D call, was not compared with the DNA. TRBV1 is a pseudogene segment. This CDR3 region has 15 residues.

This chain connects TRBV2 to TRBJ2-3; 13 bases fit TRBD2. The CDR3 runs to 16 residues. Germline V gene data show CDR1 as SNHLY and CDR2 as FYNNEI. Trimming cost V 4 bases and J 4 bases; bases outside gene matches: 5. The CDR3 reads CASSVRTSGGADTQYF. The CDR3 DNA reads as TGTGCCAGCAGTGTAAGGACTAGCGGGGGAGCAGATACGCAGTATTTT.

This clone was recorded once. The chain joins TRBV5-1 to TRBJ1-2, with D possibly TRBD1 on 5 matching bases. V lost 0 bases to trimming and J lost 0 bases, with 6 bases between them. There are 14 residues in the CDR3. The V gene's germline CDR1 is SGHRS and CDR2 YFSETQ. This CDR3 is CASSLGQSNYGYTF. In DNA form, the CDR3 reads TGCGCCAGCAGCTTGGGACAGTCTAACTATGGCTACACCTTC.

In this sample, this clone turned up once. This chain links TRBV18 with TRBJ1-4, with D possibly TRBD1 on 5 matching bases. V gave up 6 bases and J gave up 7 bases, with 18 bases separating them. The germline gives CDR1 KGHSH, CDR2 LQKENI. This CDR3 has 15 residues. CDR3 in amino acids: CASSPRAGRSEKLFF. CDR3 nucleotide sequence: TGTGCCAGCTCCCCCCGGGCAGGGCGGAGTGAAAAACTGTTTTTT.

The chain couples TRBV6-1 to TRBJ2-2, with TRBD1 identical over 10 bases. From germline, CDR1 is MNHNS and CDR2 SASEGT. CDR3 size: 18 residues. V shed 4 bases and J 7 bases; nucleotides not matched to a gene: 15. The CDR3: CASSALSGTGDRGGELFF. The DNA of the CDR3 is TGTGCCAGCAGTGCTCTCTCCGGGACAGGGGATCGTGGCGGGGAGCTGTTTTTT.

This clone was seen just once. CDR3 amino acids: CASSLLAGNYNEQFF. The CDR3 DNA is TGTGCCAGCAGCCTACTAGCGGGGAACTACAATGAGCAGTTCTTC. The V gene is TRBV14, the J gene TRBJ2-1, with 10 nucleotides matching TRBD2. The CDR3 length is 15 residues. V was pared by 4 bases and J by 3 bases, with 3 bases of the junction left unmatched. Germline CDR1 and CDR2: SGHDN and FVKESK.

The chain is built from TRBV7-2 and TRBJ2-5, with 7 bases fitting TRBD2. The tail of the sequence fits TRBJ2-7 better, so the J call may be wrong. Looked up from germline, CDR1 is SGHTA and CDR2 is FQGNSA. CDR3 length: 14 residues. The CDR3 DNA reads TGTGCCAGCAGCTTATCAACGGGGGGCTACGAGCAGTACTTC. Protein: CASSLSTGGYEQYF.

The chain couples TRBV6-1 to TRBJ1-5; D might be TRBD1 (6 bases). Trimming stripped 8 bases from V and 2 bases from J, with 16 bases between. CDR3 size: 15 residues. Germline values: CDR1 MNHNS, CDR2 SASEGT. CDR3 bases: TGTGCCAGCCTAACAGTTACAGGGCGCAATCAGCCCCAGCATTTT. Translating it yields CASLTVTGRNQPQHF.

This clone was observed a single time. The CDR3, as DNA: TGCAGCGTCGGTCCAGGGGGCTACACTGAAGCTTTCTTT. Protein sequence: CSVGPGGYTEAFF. The chain couples TRBV29-1 to TRBJ1-1, with TRBD1 identical over 8 bases. Germline CDR1 and CDR2: SQVTM and ANQGSEA. The CDR3 has 13 residues. The junction had 6 bases not matched to a gene; V was cut back by 6 bases and J by 3 bases. The variable domain in full, with the rest retrieved from reference TRBV29-1 and TRBJ1-1, is SAVISQKPSRDICQRGTSLTIQCQVDSQVTMMFWYRQQPGQSLTLIATANQGSEATYESGFVIDKFPISRPNLTFSTLTVSNMSPEDSSIYLCSVGPGGYTEAFFGQGTRLTVV.

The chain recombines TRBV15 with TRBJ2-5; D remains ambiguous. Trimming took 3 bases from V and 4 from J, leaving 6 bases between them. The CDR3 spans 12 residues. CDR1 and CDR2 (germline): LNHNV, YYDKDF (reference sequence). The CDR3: CATSSARETQYF. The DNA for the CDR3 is TGTGCCACCAGCAGTGCTCGAGAGACCCAGTACTTC.

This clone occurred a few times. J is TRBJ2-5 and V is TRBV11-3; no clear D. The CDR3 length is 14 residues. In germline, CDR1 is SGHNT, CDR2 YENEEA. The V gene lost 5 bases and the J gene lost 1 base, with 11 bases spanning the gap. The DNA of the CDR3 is TGTGCCAGCAGCCCTACCCGGGCCCAAGAGACCCAGTACTTC. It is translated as CASSPTRAQETQYF.